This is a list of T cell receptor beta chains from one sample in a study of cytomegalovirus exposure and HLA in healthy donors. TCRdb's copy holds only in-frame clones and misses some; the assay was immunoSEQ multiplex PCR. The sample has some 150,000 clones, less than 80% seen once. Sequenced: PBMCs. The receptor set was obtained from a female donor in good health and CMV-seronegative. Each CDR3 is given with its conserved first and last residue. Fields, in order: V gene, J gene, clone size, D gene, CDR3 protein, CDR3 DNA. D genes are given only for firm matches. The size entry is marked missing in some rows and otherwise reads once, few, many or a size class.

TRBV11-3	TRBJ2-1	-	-	CASSLLATDEQFF	TGTGCCAGCAGCTTACTAGCGACCGATGAGCAGTTCTTC
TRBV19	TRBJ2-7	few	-	CASSPRQGGFYEQYF	TGTGCCAGTAGCCCGAGACAGGGAGGTTTCTACGAGCAGTACTTC
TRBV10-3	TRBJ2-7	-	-	CATTAGQTVYEQYF	TGTGCTACCACAGCCGGCCAGACAGTATACGAGCAGTACTTC
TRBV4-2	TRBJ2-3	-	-	CASSRREGAIDTQYF	TGTGCCAGCAGCCGTCGGGAGGGGGCGATAGATACGCAGTATTTT
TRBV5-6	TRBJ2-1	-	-	CASTYRVVSNGQFF	TGTGCCAGCACCTACAGGGTCGTATCCAATGGGCAGTTCTTC
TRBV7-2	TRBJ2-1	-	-	CASQGYNEQFF	TGTGCCAGCCAGGGTTACAATGAGCAGTTCTTC
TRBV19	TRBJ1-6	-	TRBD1	CASSNGQGAGYNSPLHF	TGTGCCAGTAGTAACGGACAGGGGGCAGGGTATAATTCACCCCTCCACTTT
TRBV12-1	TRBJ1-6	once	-	CASSLWTGSTYNSPLHF	TGTGCCAGCAGCCTCTGGACAGGGAGTACCTATAATTCACCCCTCCACTTT
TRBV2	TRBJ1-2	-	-	CASINYGYTF	TGTGCCAGCATAAACTATGGCTACACCTTC
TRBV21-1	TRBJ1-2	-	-	CASSKRGRGTWNYGYTF	TGTGCCAGCAGCAAAAGGGGGAGGGGGACCTGGAACTATGGCTACACCTTC
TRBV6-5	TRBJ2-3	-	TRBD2	CASSTRLAGTDTQYF	TGTGCCAGCAGTACCCGACTAGCCGGCACAGATACGCAGTATTTT
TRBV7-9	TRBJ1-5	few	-	CASSATGTGPGNQPQHF	TGTGCCAGCAGCGCGACAGGTACAGGGCCCGGCAATCAGCCCCAGCATTTT
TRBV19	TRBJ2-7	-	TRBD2	CASSIGPGGNDEQYF	TGTGCCAGTAGTATAGGGCCCGGGGGGAATGACGAGCAGTACTTC
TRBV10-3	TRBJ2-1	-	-	CAISDVTGIGNEQFF	TGTGCCATCAGCGATGTGACGGGTATTGGAAATGAGCAGTTCTTC
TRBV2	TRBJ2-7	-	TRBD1	CASGQGLGEQYF	TGTGCCAGCGGACAGGGGCTAGGAGAGCAGTACTTC
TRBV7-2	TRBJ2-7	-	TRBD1	CASSLAWGQGAFEQYF	TGTGCCAGCAGCTTAGCCTGGGGACAGGGGGCCTTCGAGCAGTACTTC
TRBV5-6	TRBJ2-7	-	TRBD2	CASSSGLAGAEQYF	TGTGCCAGCAGCTCGGGACTAGCGGGAGCCGAGCAGTACTTC
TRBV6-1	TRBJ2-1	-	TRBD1	CASTTRQGSGNEQFF	TGTGCCAGCACTACACGACAGGGAAGCGGCAATGAGCAGTTCTTC
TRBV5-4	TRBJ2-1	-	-	CASSIPQGEQFF	TGTGCCAGCAGCATACCACAGGGAGAGCAGTTCTTC
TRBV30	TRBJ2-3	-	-	CAWSSASVPDTQYF	TGTGCCTGGAGTTCGGCTAGCGTCCCAGATACGCAGTATTTT
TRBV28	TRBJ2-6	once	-	CASSFSKTGSGANGLTF	TGTGCCAGCAGTTTCTCTAAAACAGGGTCCGGGGCCAACGGCCTGACTTTC
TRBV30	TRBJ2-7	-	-	CAWSPNQRAEQYF	TGTGCCTGGAGTCCCAACCAGAGGGCCGAGCAGTACTTC
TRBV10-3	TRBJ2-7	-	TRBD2	CAISEGLAGYEQYF	TGTGCCATCAGTGAGGGACTAGCGGGCTACGAGCAGTACTTC
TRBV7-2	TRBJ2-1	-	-	CASGRRAQSYNEQFF	TGTGCCAGCGGCAGGCGAGCCCAATCCTACAATGAGCAGTTCTTC
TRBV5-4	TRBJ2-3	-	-	CASSFDRKQYF	TGTGCCAGCAGCTTCGACAGGAAGCAGTATTTT
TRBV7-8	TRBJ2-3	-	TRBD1	CASSSGQGRSTDTQYF	TGTGCCAGCAGCTCCGGACAGGGACGGAGCACAGATACGCAGTATTTT